The next 10 T cell receptor beta chains were all read from a single sample in a study of OX40 agonist ivuxolimab in advanced cancers. Generated by immunoSEQ multiplex PCR, the TCRdb table keeps only in-frame clones and is missing some. The repertoire consists of fewer than 65,000 clones, with approximately 79% occurring once and the leading ten covering 11%. Source: CD4+ or CD8+ T cells sorted from blood, taken in a trial of the OX40 agonist ivuxolimab. These receptors originate from an adult with an advanced solid tumor such as melanoma, head and neck, liver or kidney cancer.

The V and J genes are TRBV4-1 and TRBJ2-1; a possible D gene is TRBD1 (6 bases). V was trimmed by 6 bases and J by 1 base, leaving 16 bases between them. Germline loops: CDR1 MGHRA, CDR2 YSYEKL. The CDR3 length is 16 residues. CDR3 in amino acids: CASRDRHQVSYNEQFF. The CDR3 DNA reads as TGCGCCAGCAGGGACAGACATCAAGTATCCTACAATGAGCAGTTCTTC.

The chain carries TRBV7-2 and TRBJ2-6; D remains unclear. Trimming left V 5 bases short and J 3 bases short, with 11 bases between. The CDR3 runs 15 residues. Germline CDR1 SGHTA, CDR2 FQGNSA. The CDR3: CASSPGLFGANVLTF. The CDR3 nucleotides read TGTGCCAGCAGCCCCGGTCTATTTGGGGCCAACGTCCTGACTTTC.

The chain uses TRBV9 and TRBJ2-1, with unresolved D. In germline, CDR1 is SGDLS, CDR2 YYNGEE. V lost 0 bases to trimming and J lost 5 bases, with 12 bases between them. The CDR3 spans 15 residues. The CDR3 reads CASSVEGRPNNEQFF. The CDR3 DNA follows: TGTGCCAGCAGCGTAGAGGGCCGACCAAACAATGAGCAGTTCTTC.

This chain uses TRBV10-3 with TRBJ2-5; a weak D match, TRBD2 (6 bases). Germline values: CDR1 ENHRY, CDR2 SYGVKD. V was cut by 0 bases and J by 5 bases, with 13 bases left in between. There are 15 residues in the CDR3. The CDR3 DNA sequence: TGTGCCATCAGTGAGTCCTCGGGGGTAGGGGAGACCCAGTACTTC. Translating gives CAISESSGVGETQYF.

The sample holds a few counts of this clone. The chain recombines TRBV4-1 with TRBJ1-4, with D perhaps matching TRBD1 (6 bases). Deletions cut 4 bases from V and 3 bases from J, with 12 bases between. Germline CDR1 is MGHRA and CDR2 is YSYEKL. This CDR3 comprises 15 residues. The CDR3 nucleotides read TGCGCCAGCAGCCGTACAGGGAACCCTAATGAAAAACTGTTTTTT. It yields the protein CASSRTGNPNEKLFF.

The CDR3 sequence: CASSQDRGSRGDEQYF. CDR3 nucleotide sequence: TGCGCCAGCAGCCAAGATCGGGGGTCCCGTGGGGACGAGCAGTACTTC. The V call is TRBV4-3, the J call TRBJ2-7; TRBD2 might be the D (6 bases). There are 16 residues in the CDR3. V shed 0 bases and J shed 5 bases, with 17 bases lying between them. The V gene's germline CDR1 is LGHNA and CDR2 YSLEER.

The rearrangement joins TRBV9 to TRBJ2-4; D perhaps matches TRBD2 (7 bases). Per germline, CDR1 SGDLS and CDR2 YYNGEE. CDR3 length equals 20 residues. Trimming removed 4 bases at V and 1 base at J, with 27 bases between. As DNA, the CDR3 is TGTGCCAGCAGCCCTGAAGGTGGCAGGGGAGGGACTATGGCCAAAAACATTCAGTACTTC. This sequence encodes CASSPEGGRGGTMAKNIQYF.

The CDR3 region is CASSLVGRQGPAEGYTF. CDR3 DNA sequence: TGTGCCAGCAGCTTAGTCGGTCGGCAGGGCCCAGCGGAGGGCTACACCTTC. This rearrangement joins TRBV7-2 to TRBJ1-2; D may be TRBD1 (5 bases). The CDR3 runs to 17 residues. Trimming took off 1 base at V and 8 bases at J, with 23 bases between the two ends. Germline lookup yields CDR1 SGHTA and CDR2 FQGNSA.

The J gene is TRBJ2-3, the V gene TRBV6-1, with 8 bases lining up with TRBD2. This CDR3 comprises 15 residues. J gave up 1 base and V 6 bases, and 6 bases lay outside the gene matches. Germline loops: CDR1 MNHNS, CDR2 SASEGT. The CDR3 reads CASSLSGGGTDTQYF. The CDR3 DNA sequence: TGTGCCAGCAGCCTAAGCGGGGGTGGCACAGATACGCAGTATTTT.

This chain uses TRBV7-2 with TRBJ2-1; D may be TRBD2 (6 bases). The ends were cut back, 1 base at V and 7 bases at J, with 14 bases in the middle. The CDR3 totals 15 residues. The germline V gene encodes CDR1 SGHTA and CDR2 FQGNSA. The CDR3 loop is CASSLGYGSWNEQFF. DNA of the CDR3: TGTGCCAGCAGCTTAGGATACGGGAGCTGGAATGAGCAGTTCTTC.